These 20 T cell receptor beta chains originate from one sample sequenced in a study of blood T cells in healthy people across ages. The second PCR ran about 6 to 11 cycles with a sample-barcoded 5' primer and J-beta primers. TCRdb re-called the 5' RACE reads through MiXCR, storing one row per CDR3 protein. The table records 1.5 million to 2 million distinct CDR3 sequences, around 48% of them present only once. The material sequenced was blood. Source of these receptors: a woman aged 40 to 50 in good health.

This chain joins TRBV19 and TRBJ1-1, with 7 nucleotides matching TRBD1. The length of the CDR3 is 15 residues. Per the germline V gene, CDR1 is LNHDA and CDR2 is SQIVND (reference sequence). The V and J ends lost 5 bases and 4 bases, in that order; junction bases with no gene match: 10. CDR3 in DNA: TGTGCCAGTAGTCGGCAGGGGGTTCAGGGCACTGAAGCTTTCTTT. The encoded protein is CASSRQGVQGTEAFF.

J is TRBJ2-3 and V is TRBV20-1, with 7 positions matching TRBD2. J gave up 2 bases and V 3 bases, and 8 bases lay outside the gene matches. Germline lookup yields CDR1 DFQATT and CDR2 SNEGSKA (reference sequence). This CDR3 region has 15 residues. The DNA for the CDR3 is TGCAGTGCTAGGGATTCTAGCGGAATCACAGATACGCAGTATTTT. Translated, it gives CSARDSSGITDTQYF.

This clonotype was seen a handful of times. The chain recombines TRBV20-1 with TRBJ1-2, with D possibly matching TRBD1 (5 bases). CDR1 and CDR2 from the germline V gene are DFQATT and SNEGSKA (reference sequence). V dropped 4 bases and J dropped 7 bases, with 13 bases sitting between them. The CDR3 extends over 12 amino acids. The CDR3 loop reads CSATLREGGYTF. CDR3 nucleotide sequence: TGCAGTGCTACTCTCAGGGAGGGTGGCTACACCTTC.

The chain is built from TRBV7-2 and TRBJ2-3; no definite D call. The CDR3 extends over 12 amino acids. The germline V gene has CDR1 SGHTA and CDR2 FQGNSA. V lost 5 bases and J 5 bases, leaving 8 bases between the germline ends. CDR3 nucleotides: TGTGCCAGCAGCGTTAAGGTAGATACGCAGTATTTT. This encodes CASSVKVDTQYF.

The chain has TRBV5-5 and TRBJ2-1, with D perhaps TRBD1 (6 bases). This CDR3 region has 15 residues. Looked up from germline, CDR1 is SGHKS and CDR2 is YYEKEE (reference sequence). V lost 7 bases, J lost 5 bases, and 19 bases lay in between. Written as DNA, the CDR3 is TGTGCCAGCGTTGTCCGCAGGGGTCGAGACAATGAGCAGTTCTTC. Translated, it gives CASVVRRGRDNEQFF.

This clonotype has only a few counts. The rearrangement joins TRBV2 to TRBJ2-3; 9 positions match TRBD2. Losses at the gene ends were 3 bases for V and 6 bases for J; bases not matched to a gene: 10. CDR1 SNHLY and CDR2 FYNNEI come from the germline V gene. CDR3 length equals 16 residues. CDR3 nucleotides: TGTGCCAGCAGTGAGTGGCGGACTAGCGTGGCGGATACGCAGTATTTT. Its protein product is CASSEWRTSVADTQYF.

The rearrangement joins TRBV4-1 to TRBJ2-3; D gene uncertain. CDR1 is MGHRA, CDR2 YSYEKL, per germline. Trimming shortened V by 0 bases and J by 0 bases, and 13 bases separated the two germline ends. The CDR3 has 17 amino acids. Here the CDR3 reads CASSQDPTPTSTDTQYF. CDR3 bases: TGCGCCAGCAGCCAAGATCCGACTCCGACTAGCACAGATACGCAGTATTTT.

This clonotype was counted a few times. This rearrangement joins TRBV6-5 to TRBJ2-5; 9 bases match TRBD1. TRBJ2-7 explains the end of the DNA better; the J call may be wrong. CDR1 and CDR2 from the germline V gene are MNHEY and SVGAGI. The CDR3 consists of 15 residues. The CDR3 protein is CASSYGPGQGYEQYF. For the CDR3, the DNA is TGTGCCAGCAGTTACGGACCGGGACAGGGCTACGAGCAGTACTTC.

The chain carries TRBV6-6 and TRBJ1-5, with TRBD1 matching 8 bases. The germline V gene encodes CDR1 MNHNY and CDR2 SVGAGI (reference sequence). The CDR3 is 11 amino acids. The junction had 5 bases not matched to a gene; V was cut back by 5 bases and J by 14 bases. The CDR3 DNA is TGTGCCAGCAGTCAGACAGGGGATGAGCATTTT. Amino acids: CASSQTGDEHF.

V and J are TRBV15 and TRBJ1-2; D is perhaps TRBD1 (5 bases). The ends were cut back, 1 base at V and 2 bases at J, with 17 bases in the middle. Per germline, CDR1 LNHNV and CDR2 YYDKDF (reference sequence). The CDR3 consists of 17 residues. The CDR3 DNA is TGTGCCACCAGCAGAGGTGGGGGGTTTGCGGGGAACTATGGCTACACCTTC. This gives the protein CATSRGGGFAGNYGYTF.

This chain links TRBV12-3 or TRBV12-4 with TRBJ2-6; possible D gene TRBD1, 5 bases. The CDR3 loop spans 17 amino acids. The V end lost 5 bases, the J end lost 4 bases, and 18 bases lay between the germline ends. The CDR3, as DNA: TGTGCCAGCAGTCTGACAGACCTTCTGGGGGGGGCCAACGTCCTGACTTTC. Translated: CASSLTDLLGGANVLTF.

The chain joins TRBV5-5 to TRBJ1-2; D gene unclear. V was pared by 4 bases and J by 1 base, with 14 bases between. Germline V gene sequence: CDR1 SGHKS, CDR2 YYEKEE (reference sequence). This CDR3 has 15 amino acids. In DNA form, the CDR3 reads TGTGCCAGCAGCCTCCTTCGGGAACGTAACTATGGCTACACCTTC. It encodes CASSLLRERNYGYTF.

The rearrangement uses TRBV6-1 and TRBJ2-3; D not resolved. Trimming shortened V by 6 bases and J by 1 base, and 8 bases separated the two germline ends. The CDR3 is 13 residues long. CDR1 is MNHNS, CDR2 SASEGT, per germline. Written as DNA, the CDR3 is TGTGCCAGCAGGGCCCATCGCACAGATACGCAGTATTTT. Translation: CASRAHRTDTQYF.

V gene TRBV19 combines with J gene TRBJ1-1; TRBD1 matches at 7 bases. The germline CDR1 and CDR2 sequences are LNHDA and SQIVND (reference sequence). V was clipped by 9 bases and J by 5 bases; unmatched bases: 12. The length of the CDR3 is 14 residues. The CDR3 spells CASREGPGQTEAFF. The CDR3 DNA reads TGTGCCAGCCGCGAGGGACCGGGACAGACTGAAGCTTTCTTT.

DNA of the CDR3: TGTGCCAGCAGCCCGGGACGACTAACACGTATAGATACGCAGTATTTT. This gives the protein CASSPGRLTRIDTQYF. The chain has TRBV27 and TRBJ2-3, with D perhaps assigned TRBD1 or TRBD2 (5 bases each). CDR3 length: 16 amino acids. Per the germline V gene, CDR1 is MNHEY and CDR2 is SMNVEV (reference sequence). The V end was cut by 6 bases, the J end by 5 bases, with 21 bases between.

Notes on this clonotype: The junction departs from the called germline gene at one end, perhaps through a read error. The V call is TRBV7-2, the J call TRBJ2-5; no clear D. Germline V CDR1 and CDR2: SGHTA, FQGNSA. This CDR3 comprises 14 residues. In DNA form, the CDR3 reads TGTGCCCGCAGCTTAGAGTTTAGCCAAGAGACCCAGTACTTC. This codes for CARSLEFSQETQYF.

The chain is built from TRBV20-1 and TRBJ1-2; the D gene is possibly TRBD1 (6 bases). This CDR3 has 14 amino acids. The V end was cut by 3 bases, the J end by 3 bases, with 14 bases between. Germline CDR1 reads DFQATT; CDR2 reads SNEGSKA (reference sequence). DNA for the CDR3: TGCAGTGCTAGGGGGGAGAGGGGGTACTATGGCTACACCTTC. Protein: CSARGERGYYGYTF.

The gene calls are TRBV7-8 and TRBJ2-5; D is uncertain. The CDR3 loop spans 15 amino acids. V lost 7 bases and J 5 bases, leaving 20 bases between the germline ends. Germline V gene lookup returns CDR1 SGHVS and CDR2 FQNEAQ. The CDR3 is CASTFPGRRSETQYF. DNA for the CDR3: TGTGCCAGCACGTTTCCTGGCCGCCGATCGGAGACCCAGTACTTC. Together with reference TRBV7-8 and TRBJ2-5, the CDR3 gives the full variable domain: GAGVSQSPRYKVAKRGQDVALRCDPISGHVSLFWYQQALGQGPEFLTYFQNEAQLDKSGLPSDRFFAERPEGSVSTLKIQRTQQEDSAVYLCASTFPGRRSETQYFGPGTRLLVL.

This clonotype was seen repeatedly, ten times or more. V is TRBV7-2 and J is TRBJ2-5; D is perhaps TRBD1 (6 bases). Per the germline V gene, CDR1 is SGHTA and CDR2 is FQGNSA. The CDR3 has 15 residues. Trimming removed 5 bases at V and 3 bases at J, with 16 bases between. The CDR3 loop reads CASSPVYRDKETQYF. As DNA, the CDR3 is TGTGCCAGCAGCCCGGTCTACCGGGACAAAGAGACCCAGTACTTC.

This chain uses TRBV6-6 with TRBJ2-4; unclear D gene. TRBJ2-7 explains the end of the DNA better; the J call may be wrong. The CDR3 is 14 residues long. CDR1 is MNHNY, CDR2 SVGAGI, per germline (reference sequence). The CDR3 reads CASSSRAANYEQYF. CDR3 DNA sequence: TGTGCCAGCAGTTCTCGGGCAGCCAACTACGAGCAGTACTTC.